This T cell receptor (beta chain) was captured by sequencing in a study of T cell repertoires in cytomegalovirus infection. One entry per CDR3 protein results from TCRdb running MiXCR on the reads. The sample has 140,000 to 150,000 distinct CDR3 sequences, approximately 30% seen once. In its sample, this clonotype was seen a few times. Its antigen remains unidentified. With 5 bases removed from V and 0 bases from J, the gap between germline ends came to 8 bases. CDR1 and CDR2 from the germline V gene are MGHRA and YSYEKL. The CDR3 has 13 residues. Study results and caveats: Identification of carriers of CMV plus the relevant HLA was achieved through cumulative public TCR beta family frequency.

Sequences were derived from CD8+ T cells from cultured PBMCs, sampled from culture after CMV antigen stimulation. The V and J genes are TRBV4-1 and TRBJ2-7; D might be TRBD1 or TRBD2, each matching 5 bases. The receptor was derived from a human donor in good health (CMV status not recorded). Some clones in this sample may be carry-over from other donors' samples. The CDR3, as DNA: TGCGCCAGCAGCGTAGGGACCTCCTACGAGCAGTACTTC. Protein: CASSVGTSYEQYF.